A single sample is the source of the 16 T cell receptor beta chains below, sequenced in a study of blood T cell repertoires in COVID-19. Only in-frame clones appear in the TCRdb table, and some are missing; sequencing was by immunoSEQ multiplex PCR. There are about 52,000 clones in the sample; around 92% occur only once, and 6.5% lies in the top ten. Input material: peripheral blood. Receptors were obtained from a man aged 50 to 59 with active COVID-19.

The V call is TRBV4-1, the J call TRBJ2-7, with 12 bases aligning to TRBD2. This CDR3 comprises 17 residues. CDR1 and CDR2 (germline): MGHRA, YSYEKL. Trimming at V came to 1 base and at J to 5 bases, leaving 9 bases not matched to a gene. The CDR3 protein is CASSQGPLAGGRHEQYF. As DNA, the CDR3 is TGCGCCAGCAGCCAAGGCCCTCTAGCGGGGGGGCGCCACGAGCAGTACTTC.

This clone was seen just once. The chain joins TRBV4-1 to TRBJ2-6, with D perhaps matching TRBD1 (5 bases). Germline V lookup: CDR1 MGHRA, CDR2 YSYEKL. There are 22 residues in the CDR3. V gave up 0 bases and J gave up 0 bases, with 24 bases separating them. The CDR3 DNA reads as TGCGCCAGCAGCCAAGATCGCCCAGGGTCGACAACGCGGCTCTCTGGGGCCAACGTCCTGACTTTC. This sequence encodes CASSQDRPGSTTRLSGANVLTF.

This rearrangement joins TRBV5-1 to TRBJ2-3; 9 bases fit TRBD2. The CDR3 loop spans 15 amino acids. The germline V gene has CDR1 SGHRS and CDR2 YFSETQ. The ends lost 2 bases at V and 6 bases at J; junction bases unmatched: 7. CDR3 nucleotides: TGCGCCAGCAGCTTTAGCGGGAGTTTTGTCGATACGCAGTATTTT. Residues: CASSFSGSFVDTQYF. The full variable domain, rest sourced from reference TRBV5-1 and TRBJ2-3, is KAGVTQTPRYLIKTRGQQVTLSCSPISGHRSVSWYQQTPGQGLQFLFEYFSETQRNKGNFPGRFSGRQFSNSRSEMNVSTLELGDSALYLCASSFSGSFVDTQYFGPGTRLTVL.

This sequence joins TRBV2 and TRBJ2-1; D gene ambiguous. V gave up 3 bases and J gave up 1 base, with 10 bases separating them. The CDR3 spans 15 residues. Germline assignment: CDR1 SNHLY and CDR2 FYNNEI. As DNA, the CDR3 is TGTGCCAGCAGTGAGGAGCATGGATCCTACAATGAGCAGTTCTTC. Its protein product is CASSEEHGSYNEQFF.

The J gene is TRBJ1-5, the V gene TRBV3-1 (or the pseudogene TRBV3-2); 11 positions match TRBD1. J was trimmed by 5 bases and V by 8 bases; bases with no gene match: 17. The CDR3 runs to 18 residues. Looked up from germline, CDR1 is LGHDT and CDR2 is YNNKEL (reference sequence). The CDR3 DNA reads as TGTGCCAGCCAGCGGGGACAGGGGGAAAAAAAGGTTGATCAGCCCCAGCATTTT. This gives the protein CASQRGQGEKKVDQPQHF.

The rearrangement joins TRBV2 to TRBJ1-6; D gene unclear. Germline V gene data show CDR1 as SNHLY and CDR2 as FYNNEI. V lost 8 bases and J 16 bases, leaving 24 bases between the germline ends. The CDR3 sequence is 14 residues long. As DNA, the CDR3 is TGTGCCAGCTCCCTATCGGCAGGCACCGGGAAGCTCCACTTT. Its protein product is CASSLSAGTGKLHF.

The chain employs TRBV27 and TRBJ2-7; 7 bases align to TRBD1. Germline trimming cut 2 bases from V and 2 bases from J; bases unmatched to any gene: 3. The CDR3 extends over 14 amino acids. Germline V CDR1 and CDR2: MNHEY, SMNVEV (reference sequence). CDR3 sequence reads: CASSLERGPYEQYF. The CDR3 nucleotides read TGTGCCAGCAGTTTAGAGAGGGGGCCCTACGAGCAGTACTTC.

The chain uses TRBV7-9 and TRBJ2-1, with 7 bases fitting TRBD2. This CDR3 is built from 15 residues. Germline trimming cut 5 bases from V and 7 bases from J; bases unmatched to any gene: 11. CDR1 and CDR2 (germline): SEHNR, FQNEAQ (reference sequence). CDR3 protein: CASSPRGTSANEQFF. The CDR3 DNA follows: TGTGCCAGCAGCCCTCGTGGAACTAGCGCTAATGAGCAGTTCTTC.

This chain connects TRBV4-3 to TRBJ2-3; D might be TRBD1 (5 bases). V was trimmed by 10 bases and J by 5 bases, leaving 16 bases between them. The CDR3 loop spans 13 amino acids. The V gene's germline CDR1 is LGHNA and CDR2 YSLEER. CDR3 amino acids: CAIPDIQRDTQYF. Here the CDR3 DNA reads TGCGCCATCCCGGACATTCAAAGAGATACGCAGTATTTT.

This chain joins TRBV30 and TRBJ2-7, with unresolved D. Per germline, CDR1 GTSNPN and CDR2 SVGIG (reference sequence). The CDR3 has 11 amino acids. The V end was cut by 2 bases, the J end by 7 bases, with 9 bases between. The CDR3 DNA reads as TGTGCCTGGAGTCCACGCCGGGAGCAGTACTTC. Protein sequence: CAWSPRREQYF.

CDR3 sequence (DNA): TGTGCCTGGAGTGCCCAGGGAAATCAGCCCCAGCATTTT. The encoded protein is CAWSAQGNQPQHF. V and J are TRBV30 and TRBJ1-5; D is possibly TRBD1 (5 bases). Germline assignment: CDR1 GTSNPN and CDR2 SVGIG (reference sequence). With 1 base removed from V and 4 bases from J, the gap between germline ends came to 8 bases. The CDR3 covers 13 residues.

The chain combines TRBV7-9 with TRBJ1-1; the D is unclear. The CDR3 totals 14 residues. Germline assignment: CDR1 SEHNR and CDR2 FQNEAQ (reference sequence). V lost 5 bases and J lost 7, with 17 bases in between. This CDR3 is CASSITGKGDEAFF. CDR3 in DNA: TGTGCCAGCAGCATCACCGGGAAGGGTGATGAAGCTTTCTTT.

The rearrangement joins TRBV30 to TRBJ2-7; TRBD2 matches 15 bases. V dropped 4 bases and J dropped 7; count of bases not matched to a gene: 5. CDR1 and CDR2 from the germline V gene are GTSNPN and SVGIG (reference sequence). The CDR3 contains 14 residues. This CDR3 reads CAWKIGLAGGEQYF. The CDR3, as DNA: TGTGCCTGGAAGATCGGACTAGCGGGAGGGGAGCAGTACTTC.

The chain carries TRBV5-3 and TRBJ2-2; D is possibly TRBD1 (6 bases). TRBV5-3 falls under the ORF class, with uncertain function. V shed 10 bases and J shed 3 bases, with 22 bases lying between them. The CDR3 consists of 16 residues. The CDR3 here is CAVTPARRGDTGELFF. The DNA for the CDR3 is TGTGCCGTCACTCCAGCCCGCAGGGGCGACACCGGGGAGCTGTTTTTT.

The chain employs TRBV7-6 and TRBJ2-1; 7 bases map to TRBD2. Looked up from germline, CDR1 is SGHVS and CDR2 is FNYEAQ. With 2 bases clipped from V and 4 bases from J, the junction kept 8 bases outside the gene matches. This CDR3 has 16 amino acids. The CDR3 region has the DNA TGTGCCAGCAGCTTATACGGGAGGCAATCGTACAATGAGCAGTTCTTC. Translated: CASSLYGRQSYNEQFF.

The chain links TRBV19 to TRBJ2-1; the match to TRBD2 covers 7 bases. CDR3 length: 14 residues. The germline gives CDR1 LNHDA, CDR2 SQIVND (reference sequence). Trimming at V came to 11 bases and at J to 8 bases, leaving 15 bases not matched to a gene. In DNA form, the CDR3 reads TGTGCCTCCAATGGACTAGAGGGGTATGATGAGCAGTTCTTC. The encoded protein is CASNGLEGYDEQFF.